Below are 17 T cell receptor beta chains sequenced from a single sample in a study of blood T cell repertoires in COVID-19. Clones were read by immunoSEQ multiplex PCR, and TCRdb kept only the in-frame ones, dropping some. The sample contains about 93,000 clones, about 90% of which appear only once. Specimen: peripheral blood. These receptors were collected from a human donor with active COVID-19. The donor label of this sample is uncertain.

The chain joins TRBV18 to TRBJ2-1, with D hard to call. There are 14 residues in the CDR3. Trimming shortened V by 3 bases and J by 2 bases, and 8 bases separated the two germline ends. Germline V gives CDR1 KGHSH, CDR2 LQKENI. In DNA form, the CDR3 reads TGTGCCAGCTCACCGAGCGAGGCCTACAATGAGCAGTTCTTC. This codes for CASSPSEAYNEQFF.

Here the CDR3 reads CASSYGQGAYEQYF. For the CDR3, the DNA is TGTGCCAGCAGTTATGGGCAGGGGGCCTACGAGCAGTACTTC. This chain uses TRBV6-6 with TRBJ2-7; 7 bases line up with TRBD1. CDR3 length: 14 residues. V lost 3 bases to trimming and J lost 2 bases; unmatched junction nucleotides: 4. Germline CDR1 MNHNY, CDR2 SVGAGI (reference sequence).

The chain uses TRBV5-1 and TRBJ2-3; 9 nucleotides match TRBD2. The J segment lost 0 bases and the V segment lost 5 bases, leaving 4 bases of the junction unmatched. The CDR3 extends over 15 amino acids. Germline V gene lookup returns CDR1 SGHRS and CDR2 YFSETQ. CDR3 DNA: TGCGCCAGCAGTTCGGGACTAGCAAGCACAGATACGCAGTATTTT. This gives the protein CASSSGLASTDTQYF.

This clone was observed a single time. The chain joins TRBV9 to TRBJ2-2, with D tentatively TRBD2 (5 bases). This CDR3 has 15 residues. CDR1 SGDLS and CDR2 YYNGEE come from the germline V gene. V gave up 0 bases and J gave up 4 bases, with 10 bases separating them. The CDR3 protein is CASSVGGRLTGELFF. In DNA form, the CDR3 reads TGTGCCAGCAGCGTAGGAGGGAGACTCACCGGGGAGCTGTTTTTT.

The chain uses TRBV19 and TRBJ1-2; D is undetermined. With 5 bases removed from V and 8 bases from J, the gap between germline ends came to 9 bases. This CDR3 has 11 amino acids. The germline gives CDR1 LNHDA, CDR2 SQIVND (reference sequence). CDR3 DNA sequence: TGTGCCAGTAGTGCGTCTCTCGGCTACACCTTC. The encoded protein is CASSASLGYTF.

V usage is TRBV11-2 and J usage is TRBJ2-3, with 9 bases aligning to TRBD2. The CDR3 covers 17 residues. Trimming cost V 1 base and J 5 bases; bases outside gene matches: 10. Germline CDR1 SGHAT, CDR2 FQNNGV. CDR3 sequence: CASSLGIGGGAIDTQYF. The CDR3 DNA sequence: TGTGCCAGCAGCTTAGGGATTGGCGGGGGGGCAATAGATACGCAGTATTTT.

The V call is TRBV6-6, the J call TRBJ2-2, with TRBD2 identical over 9 bases. This CDR3 comprises 18 residues. The germline V gene encodes CDR1 MNHNY and CDR2 SVGAGI (reference sequence). The J segment lost 0 bases and the V segment lost 5 bases, leaving 10 bases of the junction unmatched. The chain's CDR3 is CASSQITVAGANTGELFF. DNA for the CDR3: TGTGCCAGCAGTCAAATAACCGTAGCGGGGGCGAACACCGGGGAGCTGTTTTTT.

This chain uses TRBV7-2 with TRBJ2-1, with TRBD1 as a possible D gene (6 bases). Trimming removed 4 bases at V and 3 bases at J, with 7 bases between. The germline CDR1 and CDR2 sequences are SGHTA and FQGNSA. The CDR3 length is 13 residues. As DNA, the CDR3 is TGTGCCAGCAGCTGGGACAACTACAATGAGCAGTTCTTC. Amino acids: CASSWDNYNEQFF.

The V call is TRBV7-8, the J call TRBJ1-1, with D possibly TRBD1 on 5 matching bases. Trimming took off 10 bases at V and 6 bases at J, with 15 bases between the two ends. This CDR3 contains 12 residues. Germline CDR1 SGHVS, CDR2 FQNEAQ. This CDR3 reads CAIKTDHSEAFF. The CDR3 region has the DNA TGTGCCATAAAGACAGATCACTCTGAAGCTTTCTTT. Together with reference TRBV7-8 and TRBJ1-1, the CDR3 gives the full variable domain: GAGVSQSPRYKVAKRGQDVALRCDPISGHVSLFWYQQALGQGPEFLTYFQNEAQLDKSGLPSDRFFAERPEGSVSTLKIQRTQQEDSAVYLCAIKTDHSEAFFGQGTRLTVV.

The V gene is TRBV11-2, the J gene TRBJ2-3, with D maybe TRBD2 (6 bases). Germline CDR1 and CDR2: SGHAT and FQNNGV. The ends were cut back, 0 bases at V and 4 bases at J, with 20 bases in the middle. The CDR3 spans 18 residues. The CDR3 sequence is CASSLDRLQGAGPDTQYF. In DNA, the CDR3 is TGTGCCAGCAGCTTAGATAGACTTCAGGGCGCGGGACCAGATACGCAGTATTTT.

The chain is built from TRBV4-1 and TRBJ2-7, with TRBD2 matching over 12 bases. With V trimmed by 6 bases and J by 4 bases, 7 bases remained unmatched. The germline CDR1 and CDR2 sequences are MGHRA and YSYEKL. The CDR3 is 15 amino acids. The CDR3 region has the DNA TGCGCCAGCAGAGGGCTAGCGGGGGGGCCGTACGAGCAGTACTTC. Its translation: CASRGLAGGPYEQYF.

As DNA, the CDR3 is TGTGCCAGTAGTCGACGGGACAGGGGTGACGACGAGCAGTACTTC. This encodes CASSRRDRGDDEQYF. The V and J genes are TRBV19 and TRBJ2-7; 10 nucleotides match TRBD1. V lost 5 bases, J lost 5 bases, and 9 bases stayed unmatched. The CDR3 length is 15 residues. Germline V gene lookup returns CDR1 LNHDA and CDR2 SQIVND (reference sequence).

The table lists this clone with a count of one. The rearrangement links TRBV14 to TRBJ2-5, with 7 bases fitting TRBD2. This CDR3 region has 14 residues. Germline CDR1 reads SGHDN; CDR2 reads FVKESK. Germline trimming cut 5 bases from V and 5 bases from J; bases unmatched to any gene: 8. The CDR3 nucleotides read TGTGCCAGCAGCACCGCGGGAGCGCTTGAGACCCAGTACTTC. Its protein is CASSTAGALETQYF.

Details on this clone: Other DNA variants within this sample encode the same CDR3. The gene calls are TRBV7-3 and TRBJ1-1; D is unresolved. V was shortened by 5 bases and J by 1 base, with 8 bases between the two germline ends. This CDR3 is built from 13 residues. The germline gives CDR1 SGHTA, CDR2 FQGTGA. DNA of the CDR3: TGTGCCAGCAGCCTCTCCGGGAACACTGAAGCTTTCTTT. Translated, it gives CASSLSGNTEAFF.

This sequence joins TRBV3-1 (or the pseudogene TRBV3-2) and TRBJ2-1; 9 bases are a match to TRBD2. Germline V lookup: CDR1 LGHDT, CDR2 YNNKEL (reference sequence). V dropped 2 bases and J dropped 4; count of bases not matched to a gene: 9. The CDR3 extends over 17 amino acids. CDR3 nucleotides: TGTGCCAGCAGCCAAAAACCTTGCGGGGGGGATTACAATGAGCAGTTCTTC. This sequence encodes CASSQKPCGGDYNEQFF.

The chain uses TRBV9 and TRBJ2-3, with 9 bases fitting TRBD1. V shed 2 bases, J shed 3 bases, and the junction held 4 bases outside the gene matches. The CDR3 is 15 amino acids. Germline V gives CDR1 SGDLS, CDR2 YYNGEE. CDR3: CASSVTGGATDTQYF. The DNA for the CDR3 is TGTGCCAGCAGCGTTACAGGGGGCGCGACAGATACGCAGTATTTT.

The CDR3 reads CASSIQGADTQYF. The DNA for the CDR3 is TGTGCCAGTAGTATACAGGGCGCAGATACGCAGTATTTT. V and J are TRBV19 and TRBJ2-3; a weak D match, TRBD1 (5 bases). The ends were cut back, 2 bases at V and 4 bases at J, with 7 bases in the middle. Per germline, CDR1 LNHDA and CDR2 SQIVND (reference sequence). The CDR3 runs 13 residues.